The rows below give T cell receptor beta chains drawn from one sample of a study of naive and memory T cell subsets. TCRdb reprocessed the 5' RACE reads via MiXCR and lists one record per CDR3 protein. Of around 56,000 distinct CDR3 sequences detected, under 10% appear once; the ten largest clones hold 9% to 10%. The receptors stem from a female donor in good health. The CDR3 runs from the conserved cysteine through the conserved F or W. A D gene is named only where the DNA matches it firmly. For some rows the clone size is stated as once, few or many, or as a class when expanded; others skip it.

>TRBJ1-5|TRBV12-5|-|-
CASGPDSGNQAQHF
TGTGCTAGTGGCCCCGATTCAGGGAATCAGGCCCAGCATTTT
>TRBJ1-5|TRBV20-1|many|-
CSTGRGRNQPQHF
TGCAGTACAGGGAGGGGGAGAAATCAGCCCCAGCATTTT
>TRBJ2-1|TRBV12-3/TRBV12-4|-|-
CASSYRNEQFF
TGTGCCAGCAGTTACAGGAATGAGCAGTTCTTC
>TRBJ2-1|TRBV11-2|-|-
CASSPNYNEQFF
TGTGCCAGCAGCCCGAACTACAATGAGCAGTTCTTC
>TRBJ1-4|TRBV4-3|-|-
CASSQQQITNEKLFF
TGCGCCAGCAGCCAGCAACAGATAACTAATGAAAAACTGTTTTTT
>TRBJ2-1|TRBV7-9|-|TRBD1
CASSIYSGTGSYEQFF
TGTGCCAGCAGCATATATTCCGGGACAGGGTCCTATGAGCAGTTCTTC
>TRBJ2-2|TRBV20-1|many|-
CSARIRLNTGELFF
TGCAGTGCTAGAATCCGTTTGAACACCGGGGAGCTGTTTTTT
>TRBJ1-2|TRBV29-1|-|TRBD1
CSVGTVLNYGYTF
TGCAGCGTGGGGACAGTTCTTAACTATGGCTACACCTTC
>TRBJ2-1|TRBV2|few|-
CASRGNTISYNEQFF
TGTGCCAGCAGGGGCAACACGATTTCCTACAATGAGCAGTTCTTC
>TRBJ1-2|TRBV29-1|many|TRBD1
CSVTGGAYGYTF
TGCAGCGTTACAGGGGGCGCTTATGGCTACACCTTC
>TRBJ2-1|TRBV6-2/TRBV6-3|medium-sized|-
CASSYPSRRLPGSGDNAYNEQFF
TGTGCCAGCAGTTACCCTTCTAGACGACTTCCGGGTAGCGGAGACAATGCCTACAATGAGCAGTTCTTC
>TRBJ2-5|TRBV29-1|medium-sized|TRBD1
CSVATGPPSAQYF
TGCAGCGTTGCGACAGGGCCCCCATCGGCCCAGTACTTC
>TRBJ2-1|TRBV9|-|TRBD2
CASSYLAGVEQFF
TGTGCCAGCAGCTATCTAGCGGGGGTGGAGCAGTTCTTC
>TRBJ2-5|TRBV20-1|many|TRBD2
CSAREGLAGLVGAQYF
TGCAGTGCTAGAGAAGGGCTAGCGGGCCTCGTAGGGGCCCAGTACTTC
>TRBJ2-5|TRBV12-5|many|-
CASGLEGFETQYF
TGTGCTAGTGGTTTGGAGGGGTTCGAGACCCAGTACTTC
>TRBJ2-2|TRBV13|-|TRBD2
CASSLGTSGEHTGELFF
TGTGCCAGCAGCTTAGGGACTAGCGGAGAACACACCGGGGAGCTGTTTTTT
>TRBJ1-5|TRBV15|many|-
CATSDQPQHF
TGTGCCACCAGCGACCAGCCCCAGCATTTT
>TRBJ1-5|TRBV9|many|-
CASSSHQDQPQHF
TGTGCCAGCAGCTCACATCAAGACCAGCCCCAGCATTTT